These T cell receptor beta chains were read from a single sample in a study of T cell responses to AZD1222 COVID-19 vaccine. Profiling relied on immunoSEQ multiplex PCR, and the TCRdb table lists in-frame clones only, not all of them. The data show around 130,000 clones, approximately 94% seen once. The specimen was peripheral blood, collected on day 0 of AZD1222 vaccination. These receptors originate from an adult in good health. Both conserved end residues are part of each CDR3. Fields, in order: J gene, clone size, D gene, V gene, CDR3 DNA, CDR3 protein. The D gene is left open where the match is weak. For some rows the clone size is stated as once, few or many, or as a class when expanded; others skip it.

TRBJ1-5 | . | . | TRBV11-2 | TGTGCCAGCAGCTTAGAGAATCAGCCCCAGCATTTT | CASSLENQPQHF
TRBJ2-7 | . | TRBD1 | TRBV28 | TGTGCCAGCAGGACAGGGAGAAGTGAGCAGTACTTC | CASRTGRSEQYF
TRBJ1-1 | . | . | TRBV30 | TGTGCCTGGAGGTCACCATGGGACCAAGCTTTCTTT | CAWRSPWDQAFF
TRBJ2-2 | . | TRBD1 | TRBV9 | TGTGCCAGCACCCTGGGACAGACCTCACCGGGGGAGCTGTTTTTT | CASTLGQTSPGELFF
TRBJ2-2 | . | . | TRBV27 | TGTGCCAGCAGTTTGCCCCCACGGGGGTCCGGGGAGCTGTTTTTT | CASSLPPRGSGELFF
TRBJ2-5 | . | . | TRBV20-1 | TGCAGTGCTAGAGGGGAGACCCAGTACTTC | CSARGETQYF
TRBJ1-2 | . | TRBD1 | TRBV12-3/TRBV12-4 | TGTGCCAGCAGTCCACAGGGGAGCTATGGCTACACCTTC | CASSPQGSYGYTF
TRBJ2-3 | few | TRBD2 | TRBV30 | TGTGCCTGGGCTAGCGGGAGGAGCACAGATACGCAGTATTTT | CAWASGRSTDTQYF
TRBJ2-1 | . | . | TRBV5-4 | TGTGCCAGCAGCTTGGCTCCCAGTCATGAGCAGTTCTTC | CASSLAPSHEQFF
TRBJ2-4 | . | . | TRBV30 | TGTGCCTGGAGGGGGGGACTTGCCATTCAGTACTTC | CAWRGGLAIQYF
TRBJ1-3 | . | . | TRBV28 | TGTGCCAGCAGTCCACAACGAAACACCATATATTTT | CASSPQRNTIYF
TRBJ2-1 | . | . | TRBV18 | TGTGCCAGCTCACCACCGGCTAGTGGTTATTCCAATGAGCAGTTCTTC | CASSPPASGYSNEQFF
TRBJ1-2 | once | . | TRBV7-9 | TGTGCCAGCAGCTTAGCCGAGGGGGGGAGCTACACCTTC | CASSLAEGGSYTF
TRBJ1-1 | . | TRBD1 | TRBV27 | TGTGCCAGCAATCGAATAGGACAGGTCCCCCCCCTGAACACTGAAGCTTTCTTT | CASNRIGQVPPLNTEAFF
TRBJ1-2 | . | . | TRBV11-2 | TGTGCCAGCAGCTTAGGGGCCACCAATTACACCTTC | CASSLGATNYTF
TRBJ1-2 | . | . | TRBV7-9 | TGTGCCAGCAGCCCCCAGGGACGCTATGGCTACACCTTC | CASSPQGRYGYTF
TRBJ2-1 | once | . | TRBV7-2 | TGTGCCAGCAGCCCACACTCGCTAGCGCCCTCCTACAATGAGCAGTTCTTC | CASSPHSLAPSYNEQFF
TRBJ2-1 | . | TRBD2 | TRBV19 | TGTGCCAGTAGTAACCCCAGAGGGGACAGGACTAGCGGGAGCGGGAATGAGCAGTTCTTC | CASSNPRGDRTSGSGNEQFF
TRBJ1-4 | . | . | TRBV19 | TGTGCCAGTAGTATAGTCAGCCCGAATGAAAAACTGTTTTTT | CASSIVSPNEKLFF
TRBJ1-3 | . | TRBD1 | TRBV19 | TGTGCCAGTAGTATACAGGGGGTTGGAAACACCATATATTTT | CASSIQGVGNTIYF
TRBJ1-2 | once | TRBD1 | TRBV19 | TGTGCCAGTAGTCCCAGGGACAGGGTGAATGGCTACACCTTC | CASSPRDRVNGYTF
TRBJ2-2 | . | . | TRBV3-1/TRBV3-2 | TGTGCCAGCAGCCCCGGACGGGGTTTCGCGAACACCGGGGAGCTGTTTTTT | CASSPGRGFANTGELFF
TRBJ2-3 | few | . | TRBV19 | TGTGCCAGTAGTTCATCTAGAGATACGCAGTATTTT | CASSSSRDTQYF
TRBJ1-1 | . | . | TRBV13 | TGTGCCAGCAGCTTACCGGGACGGATAAACACTGAAGCTTTCTTT | CASSLPGRINTEAFF
TRBJ1-5 | once | . | TRBV15 | TGTGCCACCAGCAGTTATGACAGGTCTAGAGATCAGCCCCAGCATTTT | CATSSYDRSRDQPQHF
TRBJ2-5 | . | . | TRBV3-1/TRBV3-2 | TGTGCCAGCAGCCAAGTGTTAAGCACCCAAGAGACCCAGTACTTC | CASSQVLSTQETQYF
TRBJ1-1 | . | . | TRBV11-2 | TGTGCCAGCAGCTTAGTAGGCACTGAAGCTTTCTTT | CASSLVGTEAFF
TRBJ1-1 | . | . | TRBV6-5 | TGTGCCAGCAGTTACTCTGGCAGGGCGAACACTGAAGCTTTCTTT | CASSYSGRANTEAFF
TRBJ1-6 | . | . | TRBV9 | TGTGCCAGCAGCGTGAGGGGTGTCGAGAATAATTCACCCCTCCACTTT | CASSVRGVENNSPLHF